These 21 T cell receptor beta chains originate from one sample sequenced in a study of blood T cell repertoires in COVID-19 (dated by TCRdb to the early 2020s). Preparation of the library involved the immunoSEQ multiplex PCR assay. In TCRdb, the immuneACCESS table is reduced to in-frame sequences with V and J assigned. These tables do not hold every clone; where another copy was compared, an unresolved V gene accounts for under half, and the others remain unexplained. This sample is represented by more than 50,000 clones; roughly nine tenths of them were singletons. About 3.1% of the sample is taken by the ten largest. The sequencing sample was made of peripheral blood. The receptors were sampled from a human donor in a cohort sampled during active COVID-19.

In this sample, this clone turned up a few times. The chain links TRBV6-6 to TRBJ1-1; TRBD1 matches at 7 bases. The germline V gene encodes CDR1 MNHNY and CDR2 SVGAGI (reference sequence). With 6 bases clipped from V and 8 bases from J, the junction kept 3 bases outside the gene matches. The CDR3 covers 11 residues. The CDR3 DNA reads TGTGCCAGCAGAACGGACAGGGAAGCTTTCTTT. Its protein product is CASRTDREAFF.

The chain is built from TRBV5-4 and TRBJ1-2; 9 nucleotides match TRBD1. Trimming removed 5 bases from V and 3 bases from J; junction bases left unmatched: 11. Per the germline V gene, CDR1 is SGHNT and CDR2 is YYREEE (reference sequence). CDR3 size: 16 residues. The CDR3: CASSKLNRGQDYGYTF. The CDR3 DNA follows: TGTGCCAGCAGTAAGCTAAACAGGGGGCAAGACTATGGCTACACCTTC.

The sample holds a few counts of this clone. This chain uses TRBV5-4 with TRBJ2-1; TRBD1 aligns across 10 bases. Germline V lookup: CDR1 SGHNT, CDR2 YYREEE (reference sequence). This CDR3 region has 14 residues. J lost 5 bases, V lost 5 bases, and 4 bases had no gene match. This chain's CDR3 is CASSKGQGNNEQFF. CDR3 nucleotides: TGTGCCAGCAGTAAGGGACAGGGGAACAATGAGCAGTTCTTC.

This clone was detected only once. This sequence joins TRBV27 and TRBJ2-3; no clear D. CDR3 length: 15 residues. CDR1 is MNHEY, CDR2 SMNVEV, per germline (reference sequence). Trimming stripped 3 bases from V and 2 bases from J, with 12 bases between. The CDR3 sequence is CASSFLGGLTDTQYF. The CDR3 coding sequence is TGTGCCAGCAGTTTTCTTGGCGGCCTCACAGATACGCAGTATTTT.

CDR3 bases: TGCGCCAGCAGCTTGGACTACCCTAGCACAGATACGCAGTATTTT. It is translated as CASSLDYPSTDTQYF. V gene TRBV5-1 combines with J gene TRBJ2-3; the D is unclear. Deletions cut 0 bases from V and 0 bases from J, with 8 bases between. This CDR3 is built from 15 residues. Germline-derived CDR1 and CDR2 are SGHRS and YFSETQ.

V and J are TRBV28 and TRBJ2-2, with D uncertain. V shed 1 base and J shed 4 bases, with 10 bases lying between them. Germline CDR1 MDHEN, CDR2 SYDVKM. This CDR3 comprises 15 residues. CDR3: CASSLYFRITGELFF. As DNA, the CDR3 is TGTGCCAGCAGTTTATATTTCAGGATCACCGGGGAGCTGTTTTTT.

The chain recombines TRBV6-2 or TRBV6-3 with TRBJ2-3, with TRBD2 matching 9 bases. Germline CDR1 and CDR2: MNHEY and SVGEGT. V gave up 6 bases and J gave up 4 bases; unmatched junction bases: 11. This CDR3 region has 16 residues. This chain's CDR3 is CASSKGTSFFPDTQYF. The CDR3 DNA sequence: TGTGCCAGCAGCAAGGGGACTAGCTTTTTCCCAGATACGCAGTATTTT.

CDR3 sequence: CARGTGQETQYF. For the CDR3, the DNA is TGTGCCAGGGGGACAGGCCAAGAGACCCAGTACTTC. The chain is built from TRBV7-9 and TRBJ2-5; TRBD1 matches at 8 bases. The ends lost 9 bases at V and 1 base at J; junction bases unmatched: 1. The germline V gene has CDR1 SEHNR and CDR2 FQNEAQ (reference sequence). The CDR3 is made up of 12 amino acids.

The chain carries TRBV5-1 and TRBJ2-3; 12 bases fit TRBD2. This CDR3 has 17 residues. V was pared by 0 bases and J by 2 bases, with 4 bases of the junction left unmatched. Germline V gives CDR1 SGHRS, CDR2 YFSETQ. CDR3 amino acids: CASSLVGLAGFTDTQYF. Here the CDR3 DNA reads TGCGCCAGCAGCTTGGTCGGACTAGCGGGGTTCACAGATACGCAGTATTTT. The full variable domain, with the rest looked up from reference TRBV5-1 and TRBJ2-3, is KAGVTQTPRYLIKTRGQQVTLSCSPISGHRSVSWYQQTPGQGLQFLFEYFSETQRNKGNFPGRFSGRQFSNSRSEMNVSTLELGDSALYLCASSLVGLAGFTDTQYFGPGTRLTVL.

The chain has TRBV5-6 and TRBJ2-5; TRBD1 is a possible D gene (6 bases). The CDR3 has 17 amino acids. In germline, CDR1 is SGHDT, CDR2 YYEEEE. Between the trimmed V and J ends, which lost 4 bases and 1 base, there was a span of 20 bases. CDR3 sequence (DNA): TGTGCCAGCAGCCCAGACCGGGACAATTCTTTCCAAGAGACCCAGTACTTC. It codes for CASSPDRDNSFQETQYF.

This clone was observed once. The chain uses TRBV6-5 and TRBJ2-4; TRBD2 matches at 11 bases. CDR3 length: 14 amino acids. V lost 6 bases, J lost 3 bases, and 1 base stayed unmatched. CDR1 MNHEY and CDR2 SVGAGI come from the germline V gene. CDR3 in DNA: TGTGCCAGCAGGGGACTAGCGGTCAAAAACATTCAGTACTTC. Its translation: CASRGLAVKNIQYF.

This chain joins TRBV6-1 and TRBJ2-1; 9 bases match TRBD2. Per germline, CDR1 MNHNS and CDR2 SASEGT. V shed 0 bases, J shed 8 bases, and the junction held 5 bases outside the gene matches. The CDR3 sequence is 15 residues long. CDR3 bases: TGTGCCAGCAGTGAAGCCCCAGCGGGAGGCGATGAGCAGTTCTTC. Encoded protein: CASSEAPAGGDEQFF.

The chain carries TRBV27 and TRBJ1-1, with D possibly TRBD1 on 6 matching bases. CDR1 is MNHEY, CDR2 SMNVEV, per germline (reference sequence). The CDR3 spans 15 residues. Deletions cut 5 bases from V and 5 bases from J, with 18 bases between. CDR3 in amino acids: CASSPLRGGSTEAFF. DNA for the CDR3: TGTGCCAGCAGTCCCCTGAGGGGGGGATCGACTGAAGCTTTCTTT.

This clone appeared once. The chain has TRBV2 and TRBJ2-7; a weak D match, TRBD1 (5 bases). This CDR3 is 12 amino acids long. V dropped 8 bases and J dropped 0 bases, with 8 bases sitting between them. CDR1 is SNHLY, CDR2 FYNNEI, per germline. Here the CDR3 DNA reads TGTGCCAGCCAGGGCGACTCCTACGAGCAGTACGTC. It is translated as CASQGDSYEQYV.

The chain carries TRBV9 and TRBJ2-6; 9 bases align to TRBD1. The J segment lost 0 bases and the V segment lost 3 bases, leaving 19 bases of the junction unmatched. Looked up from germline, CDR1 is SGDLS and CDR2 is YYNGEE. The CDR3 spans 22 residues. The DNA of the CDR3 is TGTGCCAGCAGCGGGAGACAGGGGGTATACGACTTACCAAACTCTGGGGCCAACGTCCTGACTTTC. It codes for CASSGRQGVYDLPNSGANVLTF.

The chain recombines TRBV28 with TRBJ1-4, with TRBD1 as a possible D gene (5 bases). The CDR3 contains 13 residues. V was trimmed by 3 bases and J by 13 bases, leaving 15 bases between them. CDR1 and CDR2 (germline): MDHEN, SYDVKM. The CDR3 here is CASSFGGGERLFF. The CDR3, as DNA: TGTGCCAGCAGTTTTGGTGGGGGGGAGAGACTGTTTTTT.

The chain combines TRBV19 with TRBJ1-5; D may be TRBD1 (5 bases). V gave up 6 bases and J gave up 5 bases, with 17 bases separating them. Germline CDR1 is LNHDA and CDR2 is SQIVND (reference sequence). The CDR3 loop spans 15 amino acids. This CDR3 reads CASRPEGGGHQPQHF. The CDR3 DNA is TGTGCCAGTAGGCCCGAGGGCGGGGGACATCAGCCCCAGCATTTT.

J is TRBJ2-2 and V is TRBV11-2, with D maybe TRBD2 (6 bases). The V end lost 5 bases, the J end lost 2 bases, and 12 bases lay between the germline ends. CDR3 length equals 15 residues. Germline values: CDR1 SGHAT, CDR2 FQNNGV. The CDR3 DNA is TGTGCCAGCAGCCGCGGGGAGGAAAACACCGGGGAGCTGTTTTTT. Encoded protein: CASSRGEENTGELFF. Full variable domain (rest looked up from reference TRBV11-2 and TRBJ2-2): EAGVAQSPRYKIIEKRQSVAFWCNPISGHATLYWYQQILGQGPKLLIQFQNNGVVDDSQLPKDRFSAERLKGVDSTLKIQPAKLEDSAVYLCASSRGEENTGELFFGEGSRLTVL.

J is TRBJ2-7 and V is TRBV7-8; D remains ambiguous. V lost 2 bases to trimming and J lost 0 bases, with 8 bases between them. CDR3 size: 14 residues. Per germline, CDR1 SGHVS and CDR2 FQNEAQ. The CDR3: CASSLTPFSYEQYF. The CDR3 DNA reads TGTGCCAGCAGCTTAACACCTTTCTCCTACGAGCAGTACTTC.

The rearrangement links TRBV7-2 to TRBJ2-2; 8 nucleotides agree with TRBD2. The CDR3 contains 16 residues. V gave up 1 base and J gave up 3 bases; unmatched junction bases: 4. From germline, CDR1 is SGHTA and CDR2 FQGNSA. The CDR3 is CASSLVVSGDTGELFF. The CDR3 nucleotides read TGTGCCAGCAGCTTAGTCGTTAGCGGGGACACCGGGGAGCTGTTTTTT.

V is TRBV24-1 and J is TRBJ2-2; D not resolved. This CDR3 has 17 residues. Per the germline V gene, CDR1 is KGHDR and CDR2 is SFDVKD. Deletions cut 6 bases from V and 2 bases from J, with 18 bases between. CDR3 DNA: TGTGCCACCAGTCAGCGTGTCACCCTAATAAACACCGGGGAGCTGTTTTTT. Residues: CATSQRVTLINTGELFF.